This paragraph covers one T cell receptor (beta chain) sequence. These data originate in a study of blood T cell repertoires in COVID-19. Repertoires were generated with immunoSEQ multiplex PCR, while TCRdb's copy carries only in-frame clones and drops some. The table includes tens of thousands of clones, roughly 86% detected once. The sample consisted of peripheral blood. This receptor was taken from a human donor in a cohort sampled during active COVID-19.

The CDR3 reads CASSLAHGTGELFF. The CDR3 coding sequence is TGCGCCAGCAGCTTGGCACACGGGACCGGGGAGCTGTTTTTT. This chain uses TRBV5-1 with TRBJ2-2; no definite D call. Germline V gives CDR1 SGHRS, CDR2 YFSETQ. The CDR3 runs 14 residues. The V end was cut by 0 bases, the J end by 5 bases, with 8 bases between.